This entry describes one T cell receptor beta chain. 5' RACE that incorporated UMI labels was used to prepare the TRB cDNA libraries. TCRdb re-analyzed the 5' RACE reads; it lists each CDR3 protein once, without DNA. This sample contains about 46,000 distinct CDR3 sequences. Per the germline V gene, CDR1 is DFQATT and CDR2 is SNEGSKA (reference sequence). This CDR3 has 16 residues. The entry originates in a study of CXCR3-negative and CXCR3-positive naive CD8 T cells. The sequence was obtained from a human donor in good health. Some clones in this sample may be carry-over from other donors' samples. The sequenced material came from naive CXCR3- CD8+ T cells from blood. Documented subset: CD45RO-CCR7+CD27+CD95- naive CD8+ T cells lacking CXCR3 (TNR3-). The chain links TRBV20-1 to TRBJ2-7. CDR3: CSARDDGETVRTEQYF.